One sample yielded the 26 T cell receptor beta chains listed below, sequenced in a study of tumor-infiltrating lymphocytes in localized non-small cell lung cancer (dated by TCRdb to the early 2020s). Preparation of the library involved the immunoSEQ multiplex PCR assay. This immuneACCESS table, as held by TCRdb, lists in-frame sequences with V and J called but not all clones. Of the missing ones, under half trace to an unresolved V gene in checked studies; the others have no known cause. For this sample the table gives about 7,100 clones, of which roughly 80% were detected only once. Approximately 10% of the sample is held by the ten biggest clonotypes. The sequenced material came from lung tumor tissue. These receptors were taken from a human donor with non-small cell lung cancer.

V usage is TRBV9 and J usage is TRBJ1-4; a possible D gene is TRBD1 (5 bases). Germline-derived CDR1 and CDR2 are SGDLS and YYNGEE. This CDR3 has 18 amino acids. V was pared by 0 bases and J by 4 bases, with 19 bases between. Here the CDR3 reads CASSVVPHSGDFNEKLFF. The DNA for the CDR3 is TGTGCCAGCAGCGTAGTCCCCCATAGTGGGGACTTTAATGAAAAACTGTTTTTT. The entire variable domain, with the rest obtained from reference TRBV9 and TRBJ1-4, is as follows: DSGVTQTPKHLITATGQRVTLRCSPRSGDLSVYWYQQSLDQGLQFLIQYYNGEERAKGNILERFSAQQFPDLHSELNLSSLELGDSALYFCASSVVPHSGDFNEKLFFGSGTQLSVL.

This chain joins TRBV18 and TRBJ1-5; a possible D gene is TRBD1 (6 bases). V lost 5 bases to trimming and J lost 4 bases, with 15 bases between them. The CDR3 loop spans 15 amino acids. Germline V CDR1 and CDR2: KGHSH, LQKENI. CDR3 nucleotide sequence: TGTGCCAGCTCAGTAGGACAGCTATCTAATCAGCCCCAGCATTTT. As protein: CASSVGQLSNQPQHF.

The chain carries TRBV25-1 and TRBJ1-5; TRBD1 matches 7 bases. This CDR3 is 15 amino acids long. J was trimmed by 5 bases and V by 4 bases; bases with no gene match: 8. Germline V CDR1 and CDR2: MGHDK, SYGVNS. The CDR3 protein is CASSASGTAYQPQHF. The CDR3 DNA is TGTGCCAGCAGTGCATCCGGGACAGCCTATCAGCCCCAGCATTTT.

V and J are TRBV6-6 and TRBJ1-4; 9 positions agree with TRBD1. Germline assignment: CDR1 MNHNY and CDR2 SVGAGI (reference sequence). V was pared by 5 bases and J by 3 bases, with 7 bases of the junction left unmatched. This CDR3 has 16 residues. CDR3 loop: CASSPGQGRANEKLFF. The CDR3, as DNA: TGTGCCAGCAGTCCCGGACAGGGGAGGGCTAATGAAAAACTGTTTTTT.

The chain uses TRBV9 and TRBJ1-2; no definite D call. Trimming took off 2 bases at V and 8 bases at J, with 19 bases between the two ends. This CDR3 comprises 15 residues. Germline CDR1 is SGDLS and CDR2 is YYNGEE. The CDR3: CASSVMRPEREGYTF. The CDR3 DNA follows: TGTGCCAGCAGCGTCATGAGACCCGAGAGAGAGGGCTACACCTTC. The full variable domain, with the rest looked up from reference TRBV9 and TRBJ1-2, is DSGVTQTPKHLITATGQRVTLRCSPRSGDLSVYWYQQSLDQGLQFLIQYYNGEERAKGNILERFSAQQFPDLHSELNLSSLELGDSALYFCASSVMRPEREGYTFGSGTRLTVV.

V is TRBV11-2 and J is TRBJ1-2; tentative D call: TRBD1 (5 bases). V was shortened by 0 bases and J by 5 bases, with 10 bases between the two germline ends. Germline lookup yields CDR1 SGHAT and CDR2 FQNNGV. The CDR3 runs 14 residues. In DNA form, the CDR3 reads TGTGCCAGCAGCTTAGATCCGGCAGGGTATGGCTACACCTTC. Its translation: CASSLDPAGYGYTF.

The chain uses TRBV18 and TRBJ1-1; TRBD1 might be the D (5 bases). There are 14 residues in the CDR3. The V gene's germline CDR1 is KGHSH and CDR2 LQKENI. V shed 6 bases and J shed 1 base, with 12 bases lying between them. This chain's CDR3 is CASSGLTENTEAFF. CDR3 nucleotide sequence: TGTGCCAGCTCGGGTTTGACAGAGAACACTGAAGCTTTCTTT.

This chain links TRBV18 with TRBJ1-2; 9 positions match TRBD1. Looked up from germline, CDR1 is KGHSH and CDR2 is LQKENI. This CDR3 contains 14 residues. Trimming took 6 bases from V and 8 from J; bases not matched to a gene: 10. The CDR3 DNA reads TGTGCCAGCTCCCCAGACGGGACAGGGAACGGCTACACCTTC. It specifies CASSPDGTGNGYTF.

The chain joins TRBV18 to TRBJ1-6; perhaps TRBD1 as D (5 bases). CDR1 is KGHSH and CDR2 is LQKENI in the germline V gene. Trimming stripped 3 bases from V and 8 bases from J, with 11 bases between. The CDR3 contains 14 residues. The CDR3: CASSPEDSYSPLHF. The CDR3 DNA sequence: TGTGCCAGCTCACCTGAAGACAGCTATTCACCCCTCCACTTT.

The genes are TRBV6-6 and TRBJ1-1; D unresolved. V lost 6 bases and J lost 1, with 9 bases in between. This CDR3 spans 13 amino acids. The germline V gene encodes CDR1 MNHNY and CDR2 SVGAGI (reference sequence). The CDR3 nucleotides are TGTGCCAGCAGAGCTGATGGGAACACTGAAGCTTTCTTT. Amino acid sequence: CASRADGNTEAFF.

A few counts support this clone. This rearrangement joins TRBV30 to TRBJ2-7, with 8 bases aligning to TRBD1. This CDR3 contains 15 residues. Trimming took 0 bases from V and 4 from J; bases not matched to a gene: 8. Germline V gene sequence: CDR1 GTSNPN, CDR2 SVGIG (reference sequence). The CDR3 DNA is TGTGCCTGGAGTGTAGGGCAGGGGGCTAGATACGAGCAGTACTTC. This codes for CAWSVGQGARYEQYF.

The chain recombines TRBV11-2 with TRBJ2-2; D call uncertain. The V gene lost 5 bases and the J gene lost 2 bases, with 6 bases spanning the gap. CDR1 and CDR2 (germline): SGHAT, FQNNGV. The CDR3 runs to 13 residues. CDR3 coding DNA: TGTGCCAGCAGCGTAATTAACACCGGGGAGCTGTTTTTT. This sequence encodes CASSVINTGELFF.

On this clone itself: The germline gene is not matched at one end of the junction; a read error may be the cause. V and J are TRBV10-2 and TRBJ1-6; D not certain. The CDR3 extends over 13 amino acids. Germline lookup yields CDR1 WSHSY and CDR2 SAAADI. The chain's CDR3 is CASSEWASKRFFF. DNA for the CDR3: TGCGCCAGCAGTGAGTGGGCCTCCAAACGGTTTTTTTTT.

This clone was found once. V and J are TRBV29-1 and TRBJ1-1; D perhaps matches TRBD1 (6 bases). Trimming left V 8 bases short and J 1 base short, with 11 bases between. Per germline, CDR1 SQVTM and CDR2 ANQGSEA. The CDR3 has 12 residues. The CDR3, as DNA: TGCAGCCTCCGGGGACAGAACACTGAAGCTTTCTTT. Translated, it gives CSLRGQNTEAFF.

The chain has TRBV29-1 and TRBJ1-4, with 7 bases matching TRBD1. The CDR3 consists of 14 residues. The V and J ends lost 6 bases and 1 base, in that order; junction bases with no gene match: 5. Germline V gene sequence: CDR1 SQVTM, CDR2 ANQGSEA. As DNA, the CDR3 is TGCAGCGTCGGACAGGACGGAACTAATGAAAAACTGTTTTTT. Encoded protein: CSVGQDGTNEKLFF.

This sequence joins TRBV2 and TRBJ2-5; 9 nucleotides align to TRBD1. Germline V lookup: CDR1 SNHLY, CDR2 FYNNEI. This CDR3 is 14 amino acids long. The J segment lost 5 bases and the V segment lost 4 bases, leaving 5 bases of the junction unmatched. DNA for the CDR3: TGTGCCAGCAGTGCACAGGGGGCAGGGGAGACCCAGTACTTC. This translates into CASSAQGAGETQYF.

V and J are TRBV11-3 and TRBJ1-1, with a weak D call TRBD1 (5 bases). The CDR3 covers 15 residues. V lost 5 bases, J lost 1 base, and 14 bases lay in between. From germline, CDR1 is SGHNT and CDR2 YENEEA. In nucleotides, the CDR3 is TGTGCCAGCAGCCCTTCCGGGACCCAGAACACTGAAGCTTTCTTT. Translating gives CASSPSGTQNTEAFF.

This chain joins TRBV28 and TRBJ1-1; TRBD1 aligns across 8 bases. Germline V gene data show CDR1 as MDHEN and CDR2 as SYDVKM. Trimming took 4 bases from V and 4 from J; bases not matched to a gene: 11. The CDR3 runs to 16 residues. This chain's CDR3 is CASSSTGGFLGTEAFF. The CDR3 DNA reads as TGTGCCAGCAGTTCTACAGGGGGTTTTTTGGGCACTGAAGCTTTCTTT. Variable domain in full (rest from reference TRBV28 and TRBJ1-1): DVKVTQSSRYLVKRTGEKVFLECVQDMDHENMFWYRQDPGLGLRLIYFSYDVKMKEKGDIPEGYSVSREKKERFSLILESASTNQTSMYLCASSSTGGFLGTEAFFGQGTRLTVV.

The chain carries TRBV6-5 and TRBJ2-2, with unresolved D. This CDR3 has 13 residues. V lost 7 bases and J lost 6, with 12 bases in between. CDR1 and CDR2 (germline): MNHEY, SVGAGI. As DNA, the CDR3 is TGTGCCAGCAAAGCCCCTTTCCCCGGGGAGCTGTTTTTT. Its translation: CASKAPFPGELFF.

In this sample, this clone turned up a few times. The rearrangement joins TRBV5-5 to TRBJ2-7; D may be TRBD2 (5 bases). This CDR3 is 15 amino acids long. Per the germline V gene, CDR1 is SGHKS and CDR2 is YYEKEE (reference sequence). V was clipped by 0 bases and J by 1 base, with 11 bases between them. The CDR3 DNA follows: TGTGCCAGCAGCTTGGTTGAGGGTTGGTCCTACGAGCAGTACTTC. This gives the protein CASSLVEGWSYEQYF.

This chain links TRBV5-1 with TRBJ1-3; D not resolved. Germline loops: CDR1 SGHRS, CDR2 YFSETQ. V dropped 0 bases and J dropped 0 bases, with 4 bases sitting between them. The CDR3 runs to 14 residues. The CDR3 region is CASSLAGSGNTIYF. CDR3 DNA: TGCGCCAGCAGCTTGGCGGGCTCTGGAAACACCATATATTTT.

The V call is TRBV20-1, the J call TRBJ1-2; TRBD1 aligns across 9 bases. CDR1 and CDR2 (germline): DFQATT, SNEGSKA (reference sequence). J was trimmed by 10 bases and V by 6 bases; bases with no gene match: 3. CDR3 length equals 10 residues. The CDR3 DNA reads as TGCAGTGCAGACAGGGGGTACTACACCTTC. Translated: CSADRGYYTF.

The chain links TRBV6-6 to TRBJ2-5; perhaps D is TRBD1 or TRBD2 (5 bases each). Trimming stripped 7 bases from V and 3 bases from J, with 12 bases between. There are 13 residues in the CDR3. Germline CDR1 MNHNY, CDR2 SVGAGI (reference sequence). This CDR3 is CASTGADKETQYF. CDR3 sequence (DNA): TGTGCCAGCACCGGGGCAGACAAAGAGACCCAGTACTTC.

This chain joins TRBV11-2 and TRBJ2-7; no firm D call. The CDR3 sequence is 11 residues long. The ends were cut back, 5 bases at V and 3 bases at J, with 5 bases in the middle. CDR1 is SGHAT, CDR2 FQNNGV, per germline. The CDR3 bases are TGTGCCAGCAGCCCTCTCTACGAGCAGTACTTC. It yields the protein CASSPLYEQYF.

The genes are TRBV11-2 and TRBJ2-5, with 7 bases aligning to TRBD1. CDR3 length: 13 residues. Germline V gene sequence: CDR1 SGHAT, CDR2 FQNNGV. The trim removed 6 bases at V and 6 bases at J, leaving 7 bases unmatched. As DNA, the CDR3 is TGTGCCAGCAGAAAAGGGACAGATAAGACCCAGTACTTC. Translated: CASRKGTDKTQYF.

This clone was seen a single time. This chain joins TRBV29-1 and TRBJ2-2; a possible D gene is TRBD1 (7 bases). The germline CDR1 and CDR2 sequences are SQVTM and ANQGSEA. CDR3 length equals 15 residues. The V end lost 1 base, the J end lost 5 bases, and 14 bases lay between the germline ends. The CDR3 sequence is CSVEGQGGRTGELFF. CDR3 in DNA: TGCAGCGTTGAAGGCCAGGGGGGAAGGACCGGGGAGCTGTTTTTT.